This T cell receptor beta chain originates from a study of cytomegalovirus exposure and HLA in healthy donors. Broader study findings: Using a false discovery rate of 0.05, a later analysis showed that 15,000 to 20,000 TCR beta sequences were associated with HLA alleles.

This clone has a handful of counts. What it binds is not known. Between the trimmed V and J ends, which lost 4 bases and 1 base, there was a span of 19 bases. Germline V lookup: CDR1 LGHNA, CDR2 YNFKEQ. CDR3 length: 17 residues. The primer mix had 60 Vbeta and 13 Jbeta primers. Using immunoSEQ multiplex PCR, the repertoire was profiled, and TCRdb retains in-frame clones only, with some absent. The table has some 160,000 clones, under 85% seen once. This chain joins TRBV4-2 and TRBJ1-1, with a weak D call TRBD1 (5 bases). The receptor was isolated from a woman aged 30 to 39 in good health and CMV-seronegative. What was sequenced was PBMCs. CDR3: CASSRLQGGGGNTEAFF. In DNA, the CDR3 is TGTGCCAGCAGCCGCCTGCAGGGCGGCGGGGGGAACACTGAAGCTTTCTTT.